What follows are 3 T cell receptor beta chains derived from one specimen sequenced in a study of cytomegalovirus exposure and HLA in healthy donors. Primers included in the PCR were 60 Vbeta and 13 Jbeta primers. TCRdb's table, derived via immunoSEQ multiplex PCR, lists solely in-frame clones and lacks some. The sample has some 150,000 clones, approximately 80% seen once. Sequencing input: PBMCs. The receptors here all came from a man aged 45-65 years in good health and CMV-seropositive.

The rearrangement joins TRBV11-2 to TRBJ2-3, with unresolved D. The CDR3 length is 14 residues. Trimming shortened V by 2 bases and J by 1 base, and 7 bases separated the two germline ends. Germline loops: CDR1 SGHAT, CDR2 FQNNGV. The CDR3 DNA reads as TGTGCCAGCAGCTTATTAATCCGCACAGATACGCAGTATTTT. Its translation: CASSLLIRTDTQYF.

Comment on this clone: Other DNA sequences in the same sample also yield this CDR3. This chain joins TRBV5-4 and TRBJ2-7; TRBD2 matches at 13 bases. The junction had 5 bases not matched to a gene; V was cut back by 4 bases and J by 4 bases. Germline-derived CDR1 and CDR2 are SGHNT and YYREEE (reference sequence). This CDR3 has 15 residues. The CDR3 loop reads CASSPGLAGVYEQYF. The CDR3, as DNA: TGTGCCAGCAGCCCAGGACTAGCGGGGGTTTACGAGCAGTACTTC.

This clone was picked up a small number of times. A read error may produce the germline difference seen at one junction end. The gene calls are TRBV6-5 and TRBJ2-4; 7 bases are a match to TRBD1. CDR1 and CDR2 (germline): MNHEY, SVGAGI. The CDR3 spans 14 residues. The CDR3 region has the DNA TGTGCCAGCAGTTCGGGGACAGCCAAAAACAGTCAGTACTTC. Its translation: CASSSGTAKNSQYF.